This T cell receptor beta chain derives from a study of shared clonotypes between healthy human individuals. Overall study findings and caveats: Larger richness was generally estimated for naive than memory subsets.

Comments on this clone: What it binds is unknown.

Only CD45RO-negative cells positively selected for CCR7 counted as naive CD8 cells, so terminally differentiated effector memory CD45RA+ cells were excluded. The CDR3 loop spans 15 amino acids. The germline gives CDR1 MNHEY, CDR2 SMNVEV (reference sequence). Trimming shortened V by 2 bases and J by 2 bases, and 12 bases separated the two germline ends. Deep level was the assay's run setting. TCRdb's table, derived via immunoSEQ multiplex PCR, lists solely in-frame clones and lacks some. This sample carries fewer than 800,000 clones, about 91% of them seen once, and the ten largest clones take approximately 25%.

The clonotype originates from a man aged 25-45 years in good health. The rearrangement links TRBV27 to TRBJ2-5; TRBD2 might be the D (6 bases). Sequenced input: naive CD8+ T cells sorted from blood. DNA of the CDR3: TGTGCCAGCAGTTTAGTCCGGACTATACAAGAGACCCAGTACTTC. Translated: CASSLVRTIQETQYF.